What follows is one T cell receptor beta chain and its context. Method: immunoSEQ multiplex PCR; TCRdb's copy keeps in-frame clones and lacks some. The repertoire has a few hundred thousand clones, 90% to 95% of them found once; the top ten carry 0.5% to 0.7%. The CDR3 loop spans 15 amino acids. V lost 3 bases, J lost 6 bases, and 6 bases stayed unmatched. The germline V gene has CDR1 MDHEN and CDR2 SYDVKM. The data derive from a study of T cell responses to AZD1222 COVID-19 vaccine. V usage is TRBV28 and J usage is TRBJ2-2; TRBD1 matches at 8 bases. Sequencing was performed on peripheral blood, taken on day 0 of AZD1222 vaccination. The source is an adult in good health. The CDR3 sequence is CASSLSGGLSGELFF. DNA of the CDR3: TGTGCCAGCAGTTTGTCAGGGGGCTTATCCGGGGAGCTGTTTTTT.